This TCR beta chain originates from a study of blood T cell repertoires in COVID-19. Method: immunoSEQ multiplex PCR; TCRdb's copy keeps in-frame clones and lacks some. The sample consists of some 49,000 clones, 85% of them appearing once. This sequence originates from a human donor in a cohort sampled during active COVID-19. The sequenced material came from peripheral blood.

CDR3 DNA: TGTGCCAGCAGCCCTGGACTAAGGTTGAATACGCAGTATTTT. This sequence encodes CASSPGLRLNTQYF. The chain uses TRBV3-1 (or the pseudogene TRBV3-2) and TRBJ2-3; D possibly corresponds to TRBD2 (6 bases). With 4 bases removed from V and 7 bases from J, the gap between germline ends came to 15 bases. This CDR3 is 14 amino acids long. CDR1 LGHDT and CDR2 YNNKEL come from the germline V gene (reference sequence).